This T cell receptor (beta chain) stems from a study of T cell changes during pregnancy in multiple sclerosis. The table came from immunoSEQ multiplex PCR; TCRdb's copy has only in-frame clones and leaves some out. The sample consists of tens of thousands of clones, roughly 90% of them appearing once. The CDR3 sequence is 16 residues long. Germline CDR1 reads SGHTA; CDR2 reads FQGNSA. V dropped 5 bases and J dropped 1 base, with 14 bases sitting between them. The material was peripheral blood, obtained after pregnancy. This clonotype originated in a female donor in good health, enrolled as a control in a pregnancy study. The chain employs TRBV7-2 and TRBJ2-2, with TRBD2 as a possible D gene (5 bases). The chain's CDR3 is CASSPSSYVNTGELFF. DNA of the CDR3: TGTGCCAGCAGCCCTAGCTCCTATGTGAACACCGGGGAGCTGTTTTTT.